This T cell receptor beta chain is drawn from a study of blood T cell repertoires in COVID-19. Patients from Seattle were sampled longitudinally, starting during active infection. Authors' analysis steps: Reference gene primers were amplified, and this amplification served to estimate nucleated cell counts. This table comes from immunoSEQ multiplex PCR, and its TCRdb copy is limited to in-frame clones, with some not included. V and J calls and clone size come straight from that table; D and trimming were deduced from the DNA. The table has 350,000 or so clones, approximately 88% seen once. Sequencing was carried out using peripheral blood. This clonotype originated in a woman aged 25 to 39 with COVID-19, enrolled during active disease.

The CDR3 DNA is TGTGCCAGCAGCGTTAGCGGGGGGGCCCTCACAGATACGCAGTATTTT. This encodes CASSVSGGALTDTQYF. The chain uses TRBV5-6 and TRBJ2-3, with 11 bases fitting TRBD2. CDR1 and CDR2 (germline): SGHDT, YYEEEE. The junction had 6 bases not matched to a gene; V was cut back by 4 bases and J by 2 bases. The CDR3 is made up of 16 amino acids.